These 9 T cell receptor beta chains were all obtained from the same sample, sequenced in a study of blood T cell repertoires in COVID-19. This table comes from immunoSEQ multiplex PCR, and its TCRdb copy is limited to in-frame clones, with some not included. The sample contains over 130,000 clones, 87% of which appear only once. Specimen: peripheral blood. The receptors here all came from a woman aged 55-69 years with active or convalescent COVID-19.

The chain uses TRBV18 and TRBJ2-7; perhaps TRBD1 as D (5 bases). The CDR3 consists of 15 residues. CDR1 is KGHSH, CDR2 LQKENI, per germline. V lost 6 bases, J lost 3 bases, and 18 bases lay in between. In nucleotides, the CDR3 is TGTGCCAGCTCTGGGGATCAGGGCTACAACTACGAGCAGTACTTC. As protein: CASSGDQGYNYEQYF.

The chain combines TRBV11-3 with TRBJ2-2; 7 nucleotides agree with TRBD1. The junction had 7 bases not matched to a gene; V was cut back by 3 bases and J by 6 bases. Germline V lookup: CDR1 SGHNT, CDR2 YENEEA. CDR3 length equals 15 residues. The DNA of the CDR3 is TGTGCCAGCAGCTTCCAGGACAGGCACTCCGGGGAGCTGTTTTTT. Translating gives CASSFQDRHSGELFF.

J is TRBJ1-3 and V is TRBV9, with 10 bases lining up with TRBD1. In germline, CDR1 is SGDLS, CDR2 YYNGEE. The CDR3 loop spans 18 amino acids. The J segment lost 8 bases and the V segment lost 0 bases, leaving 14 bases of the junction unmatched. CDR3 in amino acids: CASSVGKTNRDRGDTIYF. As DNA, the CDR3 is TGTGCCAGCAGCGTAGGGAAAACTAACCGGGACAGGGGCGACACCATATATTTT. The entire variable domain, with the rest obtained from reference TRBV9 and TRBJ1-3, is as follows: DSGVTQTPKHLITATGQRVTLRCSPRSGDLSVYWYQQSLDQGLQFLIQYYNGEERAKGNILERFSAQQFPDLHSELNLSSLELGDSALYFCASSVGKTNRDRGDTIYFGEGSWLTVV.

The rearrangement links TRBV25-1 to TRBJ1-5; D possibly corresponds to TRBD1 (6 bases). V shed 4 bases and J shed 4 bases, with 11 bases lying between them. The CDR3 spans 14 residues. Per germline, CDR1 MGHDK and CDR2 SYGVNS. Here the CDR3 DNA reads TGTGCCAGCAGTGCCCGACAGGATAATCAGCCCCAGCATTTT. Its protein is CASSARQDNQPQHF.

J is TRBJ1-1 and V is TRBV19; D call uncertain. Germline values: CDR1 LNHDA, CDR2 SQIVND (reference sequence). The CDR3 has 14 amino acids. V lost 0 bases and J 8 bases, leaving 13 bases between the germline ends. The CDR3 loop is CASSIDREGTEAFF. As DNA, the CDR3 is TGTGCCAGTAGTATAGATCGGGAGGGTACCGAAGCTTTCTTT. Filled out from reference TRBV19 and TRBJ1-1, the complete variable domain reads DGGITQSPKYLFRKEGQNVTLSCEQNLNHDAMYWYRQDPGQGLRLIYYSQIVNDFQKGDIAEGYSVSREKKESFPLTVTSAQKNPTAFYLCASSIDREGTEAFFGQGTRLTVV.

The rearrangement joins TRBV5-1 to TRBJ2-5, with D perhaps TRBD1 (5 bases). Looked up from germline, CDR1 is SGHRS and CDR2 is YFSETQ. This CDR3 has 16 residues. Trimming removed 2 bases from V and 0 bases from J, with 14 bases in between. The CDR3 protein is CASSFQGVLYQETQYF. Here the CDR3 DNA reads TGCGCCAGCAGCTTTCAGGGCGTATTGTACCAAGAGACCCAGTACTTC.

This clone was observed once. The gene calls are TRBV5-1 and TRBJ2-2, with D possibly matching TRBD2 (6 bases). V was trimmed by 2 bases and J by 5 bases, leaving 7 bases between them. The CDR3 is 13 residues long. Germline V gene lookup returns CDR1 SGHRS and CDR2 YFSETQ. CDR3 sequence reads: CASSFRGTGELFF. The DNA for the CDR3 is TGCGCCAGCAGCTTCCGGGGGACCGGGGAGCTGTTTTTT.

This clone occurred once. DNA of the CDR3: TGCGCCAGCAGCCAAAGGAGGCTAGCCCCGAATGAGCAGTTCTTC. Amino acids: CASSQRRLAPNEQFF. This rearrangement joins TRBV4-3 to TRBJ2-1; a weak D match, TRBD2 (5 bases). The CDR3 extends over 15 amino acids. Germline CDR1 LGHNA, CDR2 YSLEER. V lost 2 bases, J lost 7 bases, and 15 bases lay in between.

Comments on this clone: Other DNA variants within this sample encode the same CDR3. The gene calls are TRBV6-5 and TRBJ1-6; 10 bases fit TRBD1. The CDR3 sequence is 15 residues long. V shed 4 bases, J shed 6 bases, and the junction held 3 bases outside the gene matches. Germline values: CDR1 MNHEY, CDR2 SVGAGI. In nucleotides, the CDR3 is TGTGCCAGCAGTTCCCGGGACAGGGGTAATTCACCCCTCCACTTT. It is translated as CASSSRDRGNSPLHF.